The rows below give T cell receptor beta chains drawn from one sample of a study of T cells in Graves' hyperthyroidism and ophthalmopathy. TCRdb ran MiXCR on the multiplex PCR reads and lists one entry per CDR3 protein. The sample lists a few hundred thousand distinct CDR3 sequences; less than 25% were seen once. The sequencing input was blood. Source of these receptors: a woman between 70 and 85 years old with Graves' ophthalmopathy. Both conserved end residues are part of each CDR3. D genes are given only for firm matches. Clone sizes are given selectively: once, few, many, or a class where the clone is expanded.

V gene	D gene	J gene	clone size	CDR3 protein	CDR3 DNA
TRBV28	.	TRBJ2-3	many	CATRGLGRTDTQYF	TGTGCAACGCGAGGGTTGGGACGCACAGATACGCAGTATTTT
TRBV18	.	TRBJ1-3	.	CASSPWGLGNTIYF	TGTGCCAGCTCACCTTGGGGGCTTGGAAACACCATATATTTT
TRBV28	TRBD2	TRBJ2-1	few	CASSPPGLAGVGEQFF	TGTGCCAGCAGCCCTCCGGGACTAGCGGGAGTGGGTGAGCAGTTCTTC
TRBV7-2	.	TRBJ1-1	many	CASSLGVWAEAFF	TGTGCCAGCAGCTTAGGGGTTTGGGCTGAAGCTTTCTTT
TRBV11-3	TRBD2	TRBJ2-2	.	CASAWGLAGDTGELFF	TGTGCCAGCGCCTGGGGACTAGCGGGAGACACCGGGGAGCTGTTTTTT
TRBV6-5	TRBD1	TRBJ1-1	few	CASSYRDSIMNTEAFF	TGTGCCAGCAGTTACCGGGACAGCATTATGAACACTGAAGCTTTCTTT
TRBV6-1	.	TRBJ1-2	.	CASTPRRRYGYTF	TGTGCCAGCACCCCGAGAAGGCGCTATGGCTACACCTTC
TRBV6-1	.	TRBJ1-2	.	CASSGPRGAGYTF	TGTGCCAGCAGTGGCCCCCGGGGGGCAGGCTACACCTTC
TRBV27	TRBD1	TRBJ1-2	few	CASSVNRGRRGYTF	TGTGCCAGCAGTGTCAACAGGGGGCGAAGGGGCTACACCTTC
TRBV7-3	.	TRBJ1-4	.	CASSLNRLGTNEKLFF	TGTGCCAGCAGCTTAAATCGTCTAGGCACTAATGAAAAACTGTTTTTT
TRBV11-2	.	TRBJ2-5	many	CASSLVAGLETQYF	TGTGCCAGCAGCTTAGTGGCAGGATTGGAGACCCAGTACTTC
TRBV30	TRBD1	TRBJ1-1	many	CAWSSRGAIRMNTEAFF	TGTGCCTGGAGTAGCAGGGGGGCTATAAGAATGAACACTGAAGCTTTCTTT
TRBV12-3/TRBV12-4	.	TRBJ1-3	.	CASSSQGYLSDTIYF	TGTGCCAGCAGTTCCCAGGGATATCTGTCCGACACCATATATTTT
TRBV30	TRBD2	TRBJ2-2	few	CAWRTSGTNTGELFF	TGTGCCTGGAGGACTAGCGGGACGAACACCGGGGAGCTGTTTTTT
TRBV27	.	TRBJ1-2	.	CASGDQRGGDYGYTF	TGTGCCAGCGGAGACCAGAGGGGAGGTGACTATGGCTACACCTTC
TRBV20-1	TRBD2	TRBJ2-1	many	CSAIPASGSYYNEQFF	TGCAGTGCTATACCGGCTAGCGGGAGTTACTACAATGAGCAGTTCTTC
TRBV28	.	TRBJ1-1	many	CASSTNRGQSNTEAFF	TGTGCCAGCAGTACTAACCGAGGACAGTCTAACACTGAAGCTTTCTTT
TRBV19	TRBD1	TRBJ1-1	few	CASSSRGRLNTEASF	TGTGCCAGTAGCTCCAGGGGGCGCCTGAACACTGAAGCTTCCTTT
TRBV20-1	.	TRBJ1-1	few	CSARDLAMNTEAFF	TGCAGTGCTAGAGATCTAGCTATGAACACTGAAGCTTTCTTT